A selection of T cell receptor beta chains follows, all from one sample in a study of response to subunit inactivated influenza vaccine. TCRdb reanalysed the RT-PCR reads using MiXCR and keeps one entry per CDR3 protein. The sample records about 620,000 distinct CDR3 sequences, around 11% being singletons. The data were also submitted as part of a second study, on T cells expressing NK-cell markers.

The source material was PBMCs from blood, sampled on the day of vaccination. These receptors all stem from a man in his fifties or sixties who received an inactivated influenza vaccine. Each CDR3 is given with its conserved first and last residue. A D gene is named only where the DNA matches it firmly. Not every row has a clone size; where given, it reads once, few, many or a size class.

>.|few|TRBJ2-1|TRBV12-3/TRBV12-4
TGTGCCAGCAGTTTCAGTGAGTACAATGAGCAGTTCTTC
CASSFSEYNEQFF
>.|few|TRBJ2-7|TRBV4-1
TGCGCCAGCAGCCAAGTTCTATCTTCGGCAGTTCCAGCCTACGAGCAGTACTTC
CASSQVLSSAVPAYEQYF
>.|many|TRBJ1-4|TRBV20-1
TGCAGTGCCTGGACAGTCTCAGAAAAACTGTTTTTT
CSAWTVSEKLFF
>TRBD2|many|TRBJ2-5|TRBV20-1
TGCAGTGCTATTACGGGGGGGCCGGGGCAAGAGACCCAGTACTTC
CSAITGGPGQETQYF
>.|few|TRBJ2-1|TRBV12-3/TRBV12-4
TGTGCCAGCAGTTTGGTCCAGGGGGGTCGACATGAGCAGTTCTTC
CASSLVQGGRHEQFF
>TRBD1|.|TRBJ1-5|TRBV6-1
TGTGCCAGCAGACCTAAACAGGGGTATAGCAATCAGCCCCAGCATTTT
CASRPKQGYSNQPQHF
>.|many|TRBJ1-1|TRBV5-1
TGCGCCAGCAGCTTGGATTTGAACACTGAAGCTTTCTTT
CASSLDLNTEAFF
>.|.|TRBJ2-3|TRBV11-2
TGTGCCAGCAGCTCGCTCTCTTCAAGGGCAGATACGCAGTATTTT
CASSSLSSRADTQYF
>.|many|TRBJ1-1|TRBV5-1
TGCGCCAGTCAGAGGGGGGCATCCACTGAAGCTTTCTTT
CASQRGASTEAFF
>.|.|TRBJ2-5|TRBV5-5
TGTGCCAGCAGCTTGACCGCTGGACAGCACTCACAAGAGACCCAGTACTTC
CASSLTAGQHSQETQYF
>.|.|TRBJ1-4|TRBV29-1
TGCGGAGGGGGTACAACTAATGAAAAACTGTTTTTT
CGGGTTNEKLFF
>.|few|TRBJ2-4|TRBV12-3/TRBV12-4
TGTGCCAGCAGTTTAGCGGGCAGGGCGGCCAAAAACATTCAGTACTTC
CASSLAGRAAKNIQYF
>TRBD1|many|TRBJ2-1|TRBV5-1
TGCGCCAGCAGCCCCGGGACAGGGGGTAATGAGCAGTTCTTC
CASSPGTGGNEQFF
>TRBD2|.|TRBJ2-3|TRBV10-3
TGTGCCATCAGTGCGGGACTAGCGGGGATGACAGATACGCAGTATTTT
CAISAGLAGMTDTQYF
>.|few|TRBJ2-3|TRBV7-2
TGTGCCAGCAGCTTAGACCGCCAGGGTACGCAGTATTTT
CASSLDRQGTQYF
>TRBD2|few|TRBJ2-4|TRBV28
TGTGCCAGCAGTTTATTGGGACTAGCGGGATACATTCAGTACTTC
CASSLLGLAGYIQYF
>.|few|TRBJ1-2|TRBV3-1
TGTGCCAGCAGCCGGAGCCGTCTGAACTATGGCTACACCTTC
CASSRSRLNYGYTF
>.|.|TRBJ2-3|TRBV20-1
TGCAGTGCTAGGGTGTCCGGGACCCAAAGGGCCACAGATACGCAGTATTTT
CSARVSGTQRATDTQYF
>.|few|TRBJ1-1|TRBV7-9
TGTGCCAGCAGCGGAGTGGTCGGTAGCCCTGAAGCTTTCTTT
CASSGVVGSPEAFF
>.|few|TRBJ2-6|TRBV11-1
TGTGCCAGCAGCCGACGACGGAGCTCTGGGGCCAACGTCCTGACTTTC
CASSRRRSSGANVLTF
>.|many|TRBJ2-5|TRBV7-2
TGTGCCAGCAGCTTAGCTTACAGCGGGGAGACCCAGTACTTC
CASSLAYSGETQYF
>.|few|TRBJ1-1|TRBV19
TGTGCCAGTAGCCTAACAGAGACCAACACTGAAGCTTTCTTT
CASSLTETNTEAFF
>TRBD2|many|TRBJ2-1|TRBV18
TGTGCCAGTAGCGGGAATCCCTACAATGAGCAGTTCTTC
CASSGNPYNEQFF
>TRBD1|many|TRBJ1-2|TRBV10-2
TGCGCCAGCAGTGCCGGGACAGGGGGTGGCTATGGCTACACCTTC
CASSAGTGGGYGYTF
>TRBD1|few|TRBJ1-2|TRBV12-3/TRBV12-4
TGTGCCAGCAGTTTATATCTCCCGGGACAGGGGTGGAACTATGGCTACACCTTC
CASSLYLPGQGWNYGYTF
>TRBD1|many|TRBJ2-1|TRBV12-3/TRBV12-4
TGTGCCAGCAGATCCGGGACAGGGGGGTACAATGAGCAGTTCTTC
CASRSGTGGYNEQFF
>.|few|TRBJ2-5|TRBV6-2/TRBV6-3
TGTGCCAGCAGTTCTTGGAGGGCTAAGGGAGAGACCCAGTACTTC
CASSSWRAKGETQYF
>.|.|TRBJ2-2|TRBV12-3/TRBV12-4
TGTGCCAGCAGTTCCCAGACAGCGAACACCGGGGAGCTGTTTTTT
CASSSQTANTGELFF
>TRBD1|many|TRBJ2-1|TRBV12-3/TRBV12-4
TGTGCCAGCAGTTTATCAGGGGGCGCGGGGAATGAGCAGTTCTTC
CASSLSGGAGNEQFF
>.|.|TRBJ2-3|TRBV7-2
TGTGCCAGCAGCTTATCCCCGGCTCAGTCAGATACGCAGTATTTT
CASSLSPAQSDTQYF
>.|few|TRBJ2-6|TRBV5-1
TGCGCCAGCAGCTTGGATCATACACGGAGTGGGGCCAACGTCCTGACTTTC
CASSLDHTRSGANVLTF